The 23 T cell receptor beta chains presented below share a single source sample, sequenced in a study of T cells after yellow fever vaccination. TCRdb recomputed calls from the 5' RACE reads with MiXCR, one row per CDR3 protein. The sample gives about 320,000 distinct CDR3 sequences, approximately 11% of which show up once; 3% to 3.5% is in the top ten. The sequenced sample was CD4+ T cells sorted from PBMCs, obtained 45 days after the yellow fever booster vaccination. Receptors originate from a man in his late teens or twenties who received the YFV17D yellow fever vaccine.

This clonotype came up many times. This sequence joins TRBV27 and TRBJ2-1, with D tentatively TRBD1 (6 bases). Trimming left V 10 bases short and J 9 bases short, with 19 bases between. This CDR3 is built from 13 residues. The V gene's germline CDR1 is MNHEY and CDR2 SMNVEV (reference sequence). The CDR3 here is CATVILGGTEQFF. DNA for the CDR3: TGTGCCACCGTGATCTTAGGGGGAACTGAGCAGTTCTTC.

This clonotype was detected a few times. The chain is built from TRBV2 and TRBJ1-3; D is unclear. Trimming stripped 0 bases from V and 0 bases from J, with 12 bases between. Germline values: CDR1 SNHLY, CDR2 FYNNEI. The CDR3 covers 17 residues. CDR3 in amino acids: CASSEALFLLSGNTIYF. In nucleotides, the CDR3 is TGTGCCAGCAGTGAAGCGCTCTTCCTACTCTCTGGAAACACCATATATTTT.

In this sample, this clonotype turned up a few times. The chain couples TRBV27 to TRBJ1-1, with D possibly TRBD1 on 5 matching bases. The CDR3 spans 13 residues. Germline V lookup: CDR1 MNHEY, CDR2 SMNVEV (reference sequence). Between the trimmed V and J ends, which lost 8 bases and 6 bases, there was a span of 16 bases. The CDR3 spells CASGPTGRPEAFF. CDR3 sequence (DNA): TGTGCCAGCGGGCCTACAGGACGTCCTGAAGCTTTCTTT.

This clonotype was recorded many times. CDR3 region: CASSQDRQEQFF. CDR3 nucleotide sequence: TGTGCCAGCAGCCAAGATCGGCAAGAGCAGTTCTTC. The genes are TRBV4-2 and TRBJ2-1, with D unresolved. The CDR3 has 12 residues. V was cut by 0 bases and J by 10 bases, with 7 bases left in between. Looked up from germline, CDR1 is LGHNA and CDR2 is YNFKEQ.

The gene calls are TRBV7-2 and TRBJ1-1; maybe TRBD1 (5 bases). This CDR3 region has 13 residues. Trimming shortened V by 5 bases and J by 12 bases, and 19 bases separated the two germline ends. Germline CDR1 is SGHTA and CDR2 is FQGNSA. The CDR3 here is CASSAQTREDTFF. Here the CDR3 DNA reads TGTGCCAGCAGCGCGCAGACCAGGGAGGATACTTTCTTT. Variable domain in full (rest from reference TRBV7-2 and TRBJ1-1): GAGVSQSPSNKVTEKGKDVELRCDPISGHTALYWYRQSLGQGLEFLIYFQGNSAPDKSGLPSDRFSAERTGGSVSTLTIQRTQQEDSAVYLCASSAQTREDTFFGQGTRLTVV.

This chain links TRBV5-1 with TRBJ2-3; tentatively, D is TRBD2 (5 bases). Germline loops: CDR1 SGHRS, CDR2 YFSETQ. V was trimmed by 4 bases and J by 6 bases, leaving 18 bases between them. The CDR3 loop spans 15 amino acids. The CDR3 sequence is CASSPDGTRGDTQYF. The CDR3 region has the DNA TGCGCCAGCAGCCCGGACGGCACCCGAGGGGATACGCAGTATTTT.

The rearrangement uses TRBV9 and TRBJ1-1; D is unclear. V was pared by 0 bases and J by 3 bases, with 9 bases between. CDR1 SGDLS and CDR2 YYNGEE come from the germline V gene. CDR3 size: 14 residues. CDR3 sequence: CASSVGPGDTEAFF. Written as DNA, the CDR3 is TGTGCCAGCAGCGTAGGGCCCGGGGACACTGAAGCTTTCTTT.

This clonotype has just a few counts. The chain has TRBV4-2 and TRBJ1-1, with TRBD1 matching 8 bases. Unmatched junction bases numbered 14, after V lost 4 bases and J lost 13 bases. The CDR3 runs 14 residues. Germline V lookup: CDR1 LGHNA, CDR2 YNFKEQ. CDR3 loop: CASSPGQGRDTFFF. CDR3 in DNA: TGTGCCAGCAGCCCAGGACAGGGCCGCGATACGTTTTTCTTT.

The V gene is TRBV12-3 or TRBV12-4, the J gene TRBJ1-2; 8 nucleotides agree with TRBD1. The V segment lost 5 bases and the J segment 4 bases; nucleotides outside the gene matches: 6. CDR3 length equals 14 residues. Written as DNA, the CDR3 is TGTGCCAGCAGTGCCCCGACAGGGGTCTATGGCTACACCTTC. This sequence encodes CASSAPTGVYGYTF.

This clonotype has just a few counts. The DNA for the CDR3 is TGCGCCAGCAGCCGAACAGGGGGCGATCGAGAAAAACTGTTTTTT. Translated, it gives CASSRTGGDREKLFF. The V call is TRBV4-1, the J call TRBJ1-4; TRBD1 agrees at 9 bases. The trim removed 4 bases at V and 8 bases at J, leaving 8 bases unmatched. The CDR3 contains 15 residues. Germline-derived CDR1 and CDR2 are MGHRA and YSYEKL.

The chain recombines TRBV5-6 with TRBJ2-1; D unresolved. From germline, CDR1 is SGHDT and CDR2 YYEEEE. With 3 bases removed from V and 7 bases from J, the gap between germline ends came to 11 bases. The CDR3 has 13 residues. As DNA, the CDR3 is TGTGCCAGCAGCTACCTGTTGGGGAATGAGCAGTTCTTC. This sequence encodes CASSYLLGNEQFF.

This clonotype showed up many times. This sequence joins TRBV4-2 and TRBJ1-4, with D unclear. CDR1 LGHNA and CDR2 YNFKEQ come from the germline V gene. CDR3 length equals 16 residues. V was pared by 0 bases and J by 7 bases, with 15 bases between. The CDR3 region is CASSQEGARKGEKLFF. CDR3 nucleotides: TGTGCCAGCAGCCAAGAAGGTGCGCGCAAAGGTGAAAAACTGTTTTTT.

The table lists this clonotype with a few counts. This chain joins TRBV2 and TRBJ2-3, with D perhaps TRBD1 (5 bases). Trimming took off 6 bases at V and 3 bases at J, with 25 bases between the two ends. Germline V CDR1 and CDR2: SNHLY, FYNNEI. The CDR3 consists of 18 residues. The CDR3 is CASSLWFQGPGSTDTQYF. DNA for the CDR3: TGTGCCAGCAGCCTATGGTTCCAGGGTCCGGGTAGTACAGATACGCAGTATTTT.

V and J are TRBV20-1 and TRBJ2-3; TRBD2 matches at 9 bases. The CDR3 sequence is 15 residues long. CDR1 is DFQATT and CDR2 is SNEGSKA in the germline V gene (reference sequence). In DNA form, the CDR3 reads TGCAGCGTTAAACCGGACGCGGGGGGGTTGGACACGCAGTATTTT. It encodes CSVKPDAGGLDTQYF.

The chain is built from TRBV7-2 and TRBJ1-1; D possibly corresponds to TRBD1 (6 bases). V lost 9 bases and J 0 bases, leaving 11 bases between the germline ends. Germline V gene data show CDR1 as SGHTA and CDR2 as FQGNSA. The CDR3 has 13 amino acids. CDR3 region: CASGGRVNTEAFF. The DNA for the CDR3 is TGTGCCAGTGGGGGGCGGGTGAACACTGAAGCTTTCTTT.

This clonotype was counted ten times or more. The rearrangement uses TRBV5-1 and TRBJ2-5; no reliable D call. The CDR3 covers 13 residues. From germline, CDR1 is SGHRS and CDR2 YFSETQ. V lost 0 bases, J lost 1 base, and 4 bases lay in between. In DNA, the CDR3 is TGCGCCAGCAGCTTGGACAGCCAAGAGACCCAGTACTTC. Residues: CASSLDSQETQYF.

This clonotype was counted only a few times. This sequence joins TRBV12-3 or TRBV12-4 and TRBJ1-1; the D gene is possibly TRBD1 (5 bases). This CDR3 is 15 amino acids long. Trimming shortened V by 3 bases and J by 0 bases, and 11 bases separated the two germline ends. The chain's CDR3 is CASSFRVALNTEAFF. The CDR3 bases are TGTGCCAGCAGTTTCAGGGTAGCTCTGAACACTGAAGCTTTCTTT.

This clonotype came up a few times. The CDR3 coding sequence is TGCGCCAGCAGCCAAGAGGGCCGCCCTAGCACAGATACGCAGTATTTT. Its translation: CASSQEGRPSTDTQYF. J is TRBJ2-3 and V is TRBV4-3, with D unclear. CDR1 LGHNA and CDR2 YSLEER come from the germline V gene. Trimming stripped 0 bases from V and 0 bases from J, with 10 bases between. There are 16 residues in the CDR3.

This clonotype appeared a few times. V is TRBV20-1 and J is TRBJ1-1; weak D call: TRBD1 (6 bases). The V and J ends lost 4 bases and 1 base respectively, with 10 bases between them. Germline lookup yields CDR1 DFQATT and CDR2 SNEGSKA (reference sequence). This CDR3 contains 13 residues. CDR3 in amino acids: CSATGGQNTEAFF. CDR3 sequence (DNA): TGCAGTGCTACGGGGGGCCAGAACACTGAAGCTTTCTTT.

The V gene is TRBV6-1, the J gene TRBJ1-1; TRBD1 might be the D (5 bases). V shed 8 bases and J shed 3 bases, with 19 bases lying between them. This CDR3 is 15 amino acids long. CDR1 and CDR2 (germline): MNHNS, SASEGT. The CDR3, as DNA: TGTGCCAGCCCTCCTCCGGGACGAGGGGACACTGAAGCTTTCTTT. This encodes CASPPPGRGDTEAFF.

This clonotype was seen repeatedly, ten times or more. Here the CDR3 reads CASRGQGSYEQYV. In DNA, the CDR3 is TGTGCCAGCAGGGGACAGGGGTCCTACGAGCAGTACGTC. The chain links TRBV11-2 to TRBJ2-7, with 10 bases identical to TRBD1. The germline CDR1 and CDR2 sequences are SGHAT and FQNNGV. The CDR3 is made up of 13 amino acids. The V segment lost 6 bases and the J segment 1 base; nucleotides outside the gene matches: 0.

This clonotype has just a few counts. The rearrangement links TRBV20-1 to TRBJ2-3; D possibly uses TRBD1 or TRBD2 (5 bases each). Trimming stripped 1 base from V and 4 bases from J, with 12 bases between. The germline V gene encodes CDR1 DFQATT and CDR2 SNEGSKA (reference sequence). This CDR3 spans 14 amino acids. The DNA for the CDR3 is TGCAGTGCTAGAGGGGGGTTTAGACCAGATACGCAGTATTTT. As protein: CSARGGFRPDTQYF.

Ten or more counts support this clonotype. The V gene is TRBV10-2, the J gene TRBJ2-1, with TRBD2 as a possible D gene (5 bases). The V gene lost 1 base and the J gene lost 1 base, with 11 bases spanning the gap. The CDR3 is 16 amino acids. The germline V gene has CDR1 WSHSY and CDR2 SAAADI. The DNA of the CDR3 is TGCGCCAGCAGTGAGTATCCCGGCGGGTCCTACAATGAGCAGTTCTTC. This encodes CASSEYPGGSYNEQFF.